This T cell receptor beta chain was sequenced during a study of T-cell memory formation after mild COVID-19. General study results and limits: Clones that shrank (day 15 to 85) were balanced CD4/CD8, whereas later expanders leaned CD4+. The appearance of some responding clones in pre-infection memory suggested that cross-reactive memory joined.

Germline CDR1 and CDR2: SEHNR and FQNEAQ (reference sequence). V was trimmed by 5 bases and J by 1 base, leaving 11 bases between them. The CDR3 runs 14 residues. This clonotype was detected only a few times. What it recognizes is unknown. Barcoded TCR alpha and TCR beta cDNA libraries with UMIs came from 5'RACE using constant-segment primers. TCRdb reprocessed the 5' RACE reads with MiXCR, giving one entry per CDR3 protein. The data hold about 340,000 distinct CDR3 sequences, with around 15% observed a single time. The receptor comes from a man aged 18 to 35 who had mild COVID-19 (a few samples of this study predate the infection). Cell type and time point are not known. Sequencing was performed on PBMCs or a T cell subset sorted from them (not recorded which). V and J are TRBV7-9 and TRBJ1-2, with unresolved D. Here the CDR3 reads CASSEPERNYGYTF. The CDR3 DNA is TGTGCCAGCAGCGAGCCAGAACGTAACTATGGCTACACCTTC.